These 13 T cell receptor beta chains originate from one sample sequenced in a study of CD8 T cell repertoires and HIV-1 epitope variants. Only in-frame clones appear in the TCRdb table, and some are missing; sequencing was by immunoSEQ multiplex PCR. The profile covers about 95,000 clones, with roughly 77% appearing a single time and around 24% taken by the ten largest. What was sequenced was uncultured baseline CD8+ T cells from peripheral blood mononuclear cells (PBMCs). Receptor source: a male donor with HIV.

This clone appeared a single time. This rearrangement joins TRBV2 to TRBJ2-2, with unresolved D. The V end was cut by 0 bases, the J end by 5 bases, with 13 bases between. Germline CDR1 is SNHLY and CDR2 is FYNNEI. The CDR3 totals 16 residues. The CDR3 DNA reads TGTGCCAGCAGTGAAGCTCGCAACTGGGGAACCGGGGAGCTGTTTTTT. Protein sequence: CASSEARNWGTGELFF.

The J gene is TRBJ2-7, the V gene TRBV20-1, with D perhaps matching TRBD1 or TRBD2 (6 bases each). This CDR3 is 11 amino acids long. Germline V gene lookup returns CDR1 DFQATT and CDR2 SNEGSKA (reference sequence). The V gene lost 5 bases and the J gene lost 5 bases, with 10 bases spanning the gap. The DNA for the CDR3 is TGCAGTGCTCACAGGGAGGACGAGCAGTACTTC. Its translation is CSAHREDEQYF.

This chain connects TRBV7-9 to TRBJ1-4; 7 nucleotides match TRBD1. The CDR3 is 15 residues long. Germline V gene sequence: CDR1 SEHNR, CDR2 FQNEAQ (reference sequence). V gave up 4 bases and J gave up 4 bases; unmatched junction bases: 6. This chain's CDR3 is CASSSRQGLNEKLFF. The DNA for the CDR3 is TGTGCCAGCAGCTCGCGACAGGGACTTAATGAAAAACTGTTTTTT.

V and J are TRBV5-4 and TRBJ1-1, with D possibly TRBD1 on 6 matching bases. The germline V gene encodes CDR1 SGHNT and CDR2 YYREEE (reference sequence). V was clipped by 1 base and J by 1 base, with 11 bases between them. The CDR3 totals 15 residues. The CDR3 loop is CASSLPGRGNTEAFF. CDR3 coding DNA: TGTGCCAGCAGCTTGCCCGGCAGGGGGAACACTGAAGCTTTCTTT.

The V gene is TRBV18, the J gene TRBJ2-1; 12 nucleotides align to TRBD2. Trimming took 1 base from V and 1 from J; bases not matched to a gene: 2. CDR1 is KGHSH, CDR2 LQKENI, per germline. This CDR3 comprises 17 residues. The CDR3 loop is CASSPQTSGSSYNEQFF. Here the CDR3 DNA reads TGTGCCAGCTCACCACAGACTAGCGGGAGTTCCTACAATGAGCAGTTCTTC.

The V gene is TRBV7-3, the J gene TRBJ2-5; a possible D gene is TRBD2 (7 bases). CDR3 length equals 15 residues. The ends were cut back, 2 bases at V and 2 bases at J, with 12 bases in the middle. Germline V gene lookup returns CDR1 SGHTA and CDR2 FQGTGA. DNA of the CDR3: TGTGCCAGCAGCTTAGTGCGGGGGCCTCAAGAGACCCAGTACTTC. It encodes CASSLVRGPQETQYF.

This clone has more than one count but fewer than ten. J is TRBJ2-7 and V is TRBV13; no reliable D call. The germline V and J ends were trimmed by 3 bases and 0 bases, with 21 bases remaining between them. The CDR3 is 18 amino acids. CDR1 and CDR2 (germline): PRHDT, FYEKMQ (reference sequence). The CDR3: CASSFNPLPRSFSYEQYF. The CDR3, as DNA: TGTGCCAGCAGCTTTAACCCCTTACCACGCAGCTTCTCCTACGAGCAGTACTTC.

J is TRBJ1-2 and V is TRBV14, with a weak D call TRBD1 (6 bases). The CDR3 sequence is 15 residues long. V lost 0 bases to trimming and J lost 5 bases, with 13 bases between them. Germline values: CDR1 SGHDN, CDR2 FVKESK. CDR3 sequence: CASSQETGQNYGYTF. The CDR3 DNA follows: TGTGCCAGCAGCCAAGAAACAGGGCAGAATTATGGCTACACCTTC.

The chain combines TRBV28 with TRBJ2-7; 10 nucleotides match TRBD1. The V gene's germline CDR1 is MDHEN and CDR2 SYDVKM. This CDR3 spans 17 amino acids. The V and J ends lost 6 bases and 0 bases, in that order; junction bases with no gene match: 11. In DNA, the CDR3 is TGTGCCAGCAGGTCACCCCTCGGGACAGGGGACTCCTACGAGCAGTACTTC. It specifies CASRSPLGTGDSYEQYF.

V gene TRBV27 combines with J gene TRBJ2-7, with unresolved D. In germline, CDR1 is MNHEY, CDR2 SMNVEV (reference sequence). CDR3 length: 8 residues. The V end was cut by 3 bases, the J end by 11 bases, with 2 bases between. The DNA for the CDR3 is TGTGCCAGCAGTTTGGAGTACTTC. This translates into CASSLEYF.

There are many counts of this clone. This chain links TRBV27 with TRBJ1-6; D is ambiguous. Trimming left V 3 bases short and J 10 bases short, with 13 bases between. This CDR3 spans 14 amino acids. In germline, CDR1 is MNHEY, CDR2 SMNVEV (reference sequence). The CDR3 here is CASSFRVGSSPLHF. DNA of the CDR3: TGTGCCAGCAGTTTCCGGGTTGGAAGCTCACCCCTCCACTTT.

The count of this clone is one. The CDR3 ends on some other residue instead of the conserved phenylalanine or tryptophan, so this is likely a read error. No DNA is shown, since the ends of the CDR3 on it are uncertain; the CDR3 is the one TCRdb lists. The rearrangement joins TRBV12-5 to TRBJ1-1. Germline V lookup: CDR1 LGHNT, CDR2 FRNRAP. Ends included, the CDR3 has 13 residues. This chain's CDR3 is CASGLLGPCWQEG.

This clone was seen only a few times. The chain carries TRBV5-1 and TRBJ2-5; 12 nucleotides line up with TRBD2. This CDR3 spans 15 amino acids. The V gene's germline CDR1 is SGHRS and CDR2 YFSETQ. V was pared by 4 bases and J by 5 bases, with 6 bases of the junction left unmatched. Here the CDR3 reads CASSPGLAGTETQYF. For the CDR3, the DNA is TGCGCCAGCAGCCCCGGACTAGCGGGAACTGAGACCCAGTACTTC.